This entry lists 19 T cell receptor beta chains sequenced from one sample in a study of T cell changes during pregnancy in multiple sclerosis. Measured with immunoSEQ multiplex PCR; TCRdb has only the in-frame clones, and not every one. The repertoire holds roughly 99,000 clones, with 80% to 95% as singletons. Source: peripheral blood, taken in the third trimester of pregnancy. The receptors shown here come from a female donor in good health, enrolled as a control in a pregnancy study.

This chain uses TRBV4-3 with TRBJ1-1; TRBD1 matches 8 bases. This CDR3 region has 17 residues. The germline V gene encodes CDR1 LGHNA and CDR2 YSLEER. V dropped 2 bases and J dropped 1; count of bases not matched to a gene: 9. This chain's CDR3 is CASSQLLRGQANTEAFF. CDR3 nucleotide sequence: TGCGCCAGCAGCCAACTTCTGCGGGGACAGGCGAACACTGAAGCTTTCTTT.

V gene TRBV7-2 combines with J gene TRBJ1-1; the match to TRBD1 covers 9 bases. The CDR3 contains 15 residues. Germline-derived CDR1 and CDR2 are SGHTA and FQGNSA. J gave up 2 bases and V 5 bases, and 6 bases lay outside the gene matches. In nucleotides, the CDR3 is TGTGCCAGCAGCACGGGACAGGGACTAAACACTGAAGCTTTCTTT. Translation: CASSTGQGLNTEAFF. Combining the CDR3 with reference TRBV7-2 and TRBJ1-1 gives the whole variable domain GAGVSQSPSNKVTEKGKDVELRCDPISGHTALYWYRQSLGQGLEFLIYFQGNSAPDKSGLPSDRFSAERTGGSVSTLTIQRTQQEDSAVYLCASSTGQGLNTEAFFGQGTRLTVV.

This chain uses TRBV25-1 with TRBJ2-7, with D possibly matching TRBD1 (6 bases). The CDR3 contains 16 residues. The V and J ends lost 4 bases and 5 bases respectively, with 21 bases between them. Germline-derived CDR1 and CDR2 are MGHDK and SYGVNS. In nucleotides, the CDR3 is TGTGCCAGCAGTGCCACCTTGGGGCAGGGGCAAGACGAGCAGTACTTC. Protein: CASSATLGQGQDEQYF.

The chain links TRBV2 to TRBJ2-1, with 7 bases aligning to TRBD1. The V gene's germline CDR1 is SNHLY and CDR2 FYNNEI. The CDR3 is 15 amino acids. The V and J ends lost 3 bases and 3 bases, in that order; junction bases with no gene match: 5. The CDR3 spells CASSEGDSNYNEQFF. DNA of the CDR3: TGTGCCAGCAGTGAGGGGGACAGTAACTACAATGAGCAGTTCTTC.

The gene calls are TRBV10-3 and TRBJ1-2; no clear D gene. V lost 3 bases and J lost 1, with 6 bases in between. This CDR3 region has 13 residues. CDR1 ENHRY and CDR2 SYGVKD come from the germline V gene. CDR3 protein: CAISEAINYGYTF. The CDR3 region has the DNA TGTGCCATCAGTGAAGCCATTAACTATGGCTACACCTTC.

This sequence joins TRBV27 and TRBJ2-7, with D tentatively TRBD2 (6 bases). V lost 3 bases to trimming and J lost 3 bases, with 15 bases between them. Per germline, CDR1 MNHEY and CDR2 SMNVEV (reference sequence). The CDR3 spans 15 residues. The CDR3 DNA is TGTGCCAGCAGTTTGGGACGGGGGATGATCTACGAGCAGTACTTC. This encodes CASSLGRGMIYEQYF.

The genes are TRBV30 and TRBJ2-7, with D unresolved. The V end lost 3 bases, the J end lost 0 bases, and 9 bases lay between the germline ends. This CDR3 comprises 13 residues. Per germline, CDR1 GTSNPN and CDR2 SVGIG (reference sequence). CDR3 region: CAWRNRSSYEQYF. In DNA, the CDR3 is TGTGCCTGGAGAAATCGTAGCTCCTACGAGCAGTACTTC.

The J gene is TRBJ1-2, the V gene TRBV27, with TRBD1 matching 7 bases. There are 14 residues in the CDR3. V lost 3 bases and J lost 4; bases outside the gene matches: 5. The germline V gene encodes CDR1 MNHEY and CDR2 SMNVEV (reference sequence). The CDR3 DNA follows: TGTGCCAGCAGTTTCACAACAGGGGTCTATGGCTACACCTTC. This gives the protein CASSFTTGVYGYTF.

The V call is TRBV4-1, the J call TRBJ2-3; 7 nucleotides match TRBD2. The CDR3 contains 14 residues. J was trimmed by 5 bases and V by 1 base; bases with no gene match: 3. Germline values: CDR1 MGHRA, CDR2 YSYEKL. CDR3 DNA sequence: TGCGCCAGCAGCCAAGCGGGGGGTATAGATACGCAGTATTTT. Translated, it gives CASSQAGGIDTQYF.

The chain links TRBV28 to TRBJ1-6; 10 nucleotides agree with TRBD1. V shed 1 base, J shed 6 bases, and the junction held 3 bases outside the gene matches. CDR1 is MDHEN, CDR2 SYDVKM, per germline. This CDR3 region has 16 residues. The CDR3, as DNA: TGTGCCAGCAGTTTATATGGGACAGGGGCTAATTCACCCCTCCACTTT. It is translated as CASSLYGTGANSPLHF. Complete variable domain (other parts from reference TRBV28 and TRBJ1-6): DVKVTQSSRYLVKRTGEKVFLECVQDMDHENMFWYRQDPGLGLRLIYFSYDVKMKEKGDIPEGYSVSREKKERFSLILESASTNQTSMYLCASSLYGTGANSPLHFGNGTRLTVT.

V and J are TRBV6-1 and TRBJ1-2; D is possibly TRBD1 (6 bases). Looked up from germline, CDR1 is MNHNS and CDR2 is SASEGT. Trimming pared 2 bases from V and 7 bases from J, leaving 14 bases between. This CDR3 region has 14 residues. CDR3 coding DNA: TGTGCCAGCAGTGAAATCGGCAGGGGAAGTGGCTACACCTTC. Protein: CASSEIGRGSGYTF.

The chain uses TRBV27 and TRBJ1-2; 10 bases are shared with TRBD1. The CDR3 runs to 16 residues. CDR1 and CDR2 (germline): MNHEY, SMNVEV (reference sequence). Unmatched junction bases numbered 14, after V lost 6 bases and J lost 7 bases. In DNA, the CDR3 is TGTGCCAGCAGCTCTACCTGGGACAGGGGTGTATCTGGCTACACCTTC. Translated, it gives CASSSTWDRGVSGYTF.

For the CDR3, the DNA is TGCGCCAGCGGCAATCAAATGAACACTGAAGCTTTCTTT. Translated: CASGNQMNTEAFF. This sequence joins TRBV4-1 and TRBJ1-1; no definite D call. CDR1 and CDR2 from the germline V gene are MGHRA and YSYEKL. The CDR3 totals 13 residues. V was trimmed by 8 bases and J by 0 bases, leaving 10 bases between them.

The genes are TRBV6-5 and TRBJ1-2; D remains ambiguous. The CDR3 totals 13 residues. The germline V gene has CDR1 MNHEY and CDR2 SVGAGI. The V end lost 5 bases, the J end lost 6 bases, and 13 bases lay between the germline ends. CDR3 bases: TGTGCCAGCAGTCCGCCAGAATTGGATGGCTACACCTTC. Translating it yields CASSPPELDGYTF.

This clone was seen once. This chain joins TRBV30 and TRBJ1-6; D gene uncertain. V lost 4 bases to trimming and J lost 8 bases, with 12 bases between them. The length of the CDR3 is 13 residues. From germline, CDR1 is GTSNPN and CDR2 SVGIG (reference sequence). The CDR3 sequence is CAWIQARDSPLHF. Here the CDR3 DNA reads TGTGCCTGGATCCAGGCCCGCGATTCACCCCTCCACTTT.

The rearrangement uses TRBV5-5 and TRBJ1-1; possibly TRBD1 for D (6 bases). The CDR3 has 15 residues. CDR1 is SGHKS and CDR2 is YYEKEE in the germline V gene (reference sequence). Trimming stripped 4 bases from V and 4 bases from J, with 17 bases between. Here the CDR3 reads CASSQEWGGRTEAFF. The CDR3 coding sequence is TGTGCCAGCAGCCAAGAGTGGGGGGGCCGCACTGAAGCTTTCTTT.

The rearrangement links TRBV27 to TRBJ2-7; weak D call: TRBD1 (5 bases). The CDR3 runs to 15 residues. CDR1 and CDR2 (germline): MNHEY, SMNVEV (reference sequence). The V end was cut by 5 bases, the J end by 0 bases, with 14 bases between. The CDR3: CASSLQGLNSYEQYF. The CDR3 DNA sequence: TGTGCCAGCAGTCTGCAGGGATTGAACTCCTACGAGCAGTACTTC.

This chain connects TRBV18 to TRBJ2-1; possible D gene TRBD2, 6 bases. V lost 0 bases and J 2 bases, leaving 20 bases between the germline ends. In germline, CDR1 is KGHSH, CDR2 LQKENI. There are 19 residues in the CDR3. The CDR3 nucleotides are TGTGCCAGCTCACCACCGAGGGTGGGGAGGCAGGGCCCCTACAATGAGCAGTTCTTC. Encoded protein: CASSPPRVGRQGPYNEQFF.

Of note for this clone: The junction differs from germline at one of its ends, possibly a read error. V usage is TRBV5-1 and J usage is TRBJ1-3; no definite D call. Germline V CDR1 and CDR2: SGHRS, YFSETQ. The CDR3 runs 14 residues. The CDR3 nucleotides are TGCACCAGCAGCTCCGAAGCGGAAGGAAACACCATATATTTT. It yields the protein CTSSSEAEGNTIYF.